These T cell receptor beta chains were read from a single sample in a study of blood T cell repertoires in COVID-19. TCRdb keeps only in-frame clones here, not all; method: immunoSEQ multiplex PCR. The profile shows around 400,000 clones, around 87% of them singletons. Sequencing was carried out using peripheral blood. Receptors originate from a woman aged 55-70 years with COVID-19, enrolled during active disease. The conserved cysteine and the conserved F or W are not part of the CDR3 here. The D gene is left open where the match is weak. A row's size may be missing; if present it is once, few, many or a size class.

d_gene	v_gene	abundance	j_gene	CDR3aa
.	TRBV19	.	TRBJ2-5	ASSQQGSETQY
.	TRBV7-2	.	TRBJ1-2	ASSLVGRGGGYT
.	TRBV7-9	.	TRBJ1-2	ASSFDSYFSGYT
.	TRBV2	.	TRBJ2-2	ASSGRVGTGELF
.	TRBV4-2	.	TRBJ1-1	ASSQGLRGTEAF
TRBD1	TRBV29-1	.	TRBJ2-7	SVDTTGDEQY
.	TRBV15	.	TRBJ2-1	ATSRVDSIRYNEQF
.	TRBV7-9	.	TRBJ1-1	ASSLANIKAEAF
.	TRBV18	.	TRBJ1-1	ASSTTEMNTEAF
TRBD2	TRBV18	.	TRBJ2-7	ASSPEGRGYEQY
.	TRBV7-9	.	TRBJ1-6	ASSLPELPLH
TRBD2	TRBV19	.	TRBJ2-5	ASRRGGQETQY
.	TRBV5-4	.	TRBJ2-7	ASSLAVGLPYEQY
.	TRBV12-3/TRBV12-4	once	TRBJ2-7	ASSLEYNYEQY
TRBD2	TRBV9	.	TRBJ2-5	ASSVGPRSGGQETQY
TRBD1	TRBV24-1	.	TRBJ2-1	ATSDLVEVTGSKDEQF
.	TRBV7-3	.	TRBJ2-1	ASSMGENEQF
.	TRBV6-1	.	TRBJ2-7	ASSVRPLGVSYEQY
.	TRBV19	.	TRBJ1-1	ASSSYETDGEAF
.	TRBV11-1	.	TRBJ2-7	ASSLRGYEQY
TRBD1	TRBV19	.	TRBJ1-2	ASNDRARNYGYT
TRBD1	TRBV19	.	TRBJ1-1	ASSIRTGSILKAF
.	TRBV3-1/TRBV3-2	.	TRBJ1-5	ASSQQGSQPQH